This entry is about one T cell receptor beta chain. Its antigen target is currently unknown. Base qualities are not provided; no much larger clone lies one nucleotide away. TCRbeta CDR3 regions were sequenced with the immunoSEQ Assay. After extraction, genomic DNA underwent amplification by bias-controlled multiplex PCR, followed by high-throughput sequencing. Per the original workflow: To quantify the absolute abundance of every unique TCRbeta CDR3 region, sequences were collapsed and filtered. T cell fraction was estimated by normalizing TCRbeta template counts to usable DNA, with usable DNA measured through amplification of reference genes found in all nucleated cells. Repertoire TCRs were annotated as SARS-CoV-2-specific when V gene, CDR3 amino acid sequence and J gene were exactly matched to a known reactive TCR set. The reference SARS-CoV-2 TCR set came from MIRA and was filtered for enrichment in COVID-19-positive ImmuneCODE repertoires, removing public or cross-reactive TCRs. Using the MIRA antigens, annotated TCRs were further analysed by specific ORF or by position within an ORF. Depth was the summed frequency of annotated unique rearrangements, while breadth was defined as annotated unique rearrangements over total unique productive rearrangements. TCR breadth was compared between groups using two-sided Wilcoxon rank-sum tests. Not all clones reach the TCRdb copy of this immuneACCESS table, which keeps in-frame sequences only. Checked studies attribute under half of the gap to unresolved V genes and leave the rest unexplained. Clone size and the V and J calls come from that table; the DNA yielded D and trimming. The sample table records about 250,000 clones; 87% of these occur just once. The ten largest clones add up to nearly 3% of the sample.

This record belongs to a study of Ad26.COV2.S vaccination and SARS-CoV-2 variants (dated by TCRdb to the early 2020s). In the study overall: Donors in the vaccine arm were drawn from COV1001, a phase I-IIa trial of Ad26.COV2.S in healthy adults that was multicentre, randomized, double-blind and placebo-controlled. Investigators did not know the trial group allocation while performing experiments and assessing outcomes. The TCR-sequenced set comprised about 30 samples: around 20 Ad26.COV2.S vaccine recipients, 5 placebo recipients and 8 SARS-CoV-2 convalescent individuals. Ad26.COV2.S was given intramuscularly at 5x10^10 or 1x10^11 viral particles, as a single shot or as two shots 56 days apart. Sequencing of the TCRbeta repertoire served to evaluate the specificity and breadth of SARS-CoV-2-reactive T cell receptors following Ad26.COV2.S vaccination. Trial participants were randomized into five groups of five, in which low-dose or high-dose Ad26.COV2.S was given once or twice, or placebo was given on both occasions. Study-wide conclusions, independent of this receptor: Higher spike-specific TCR breadth was observed in Ad26.COV2.S recipients than in placebo recipients (P = 0.0014). Substantial breadth of spike-specific CD8+ and CD4+ T cell responses was reported after vaccination. The authors noted that the TCR breadth and depth analyses may have underestimated total T cell responses. The study was not powered to compare responses between vaccine doses or regimens. Vaccine and placebo recipients had comparable non-spike TCR breadth, which fits with the vaccine containing only spike.

The treatment or condition label here, explained by the study, means: around 19 received Ad26.COV2.S at low or high dose, single or two shots; five or six received placebo; per-sample allocation not given. For vaccine and placebo recipients, repertoires were sequenced using samples collected on day 63 after the first injection. In Cohort 1b, around 23 adults aged 18-55 years were enrolled at a single site in Boston, USA, between 29 July and 7 August 2020. Ad26.COV2.S consisted of a replication-incompetent adenovirus type 26 vector by which a prefusion-stabilized SARS-CoV-2 spike protein from the original Wuhan strain was expressed. The germline V gene specifies LGHNA as CDR1 and YNFKEQ as CDR2. The CDR3 numbers 17 residues from cysteine through phenylalanine. Only the CDR3 region is kept as DNA, spanning 51 bases read in frame from base 1. V and J are truncated by 1 base and 4 bases respectively, leaving an intervening sequence of 16 bases.

The sample was peripheral blood, taken in a trial of Ad26.COV2.S vaccine versus placebo. The TCR comes from a person aged 18-60 years who received the Ad26.COV2.S COVID-19 vaccine or a placebo. The chain is assembled from TRBV4-2 and TRBJ1-4; 5 matching bases give a weak D call of TRBD1. The nucleotide sequence reads TGTGCCAGCAGCCAAGGTTATACGTACCAGGGTAATGAAAAACTGTTTTTT. Its protein is CASSQGYTYQGNEKLFF.